Below are 32 T cell receptor beta chains sequenced from a single sample in a study of cytomegalovirus exposure and HLA in healthy donors. The primer mix had 60 Vbeta and 13 Jbeta primers. Sequencing was performed with immunoSEQ multiplex PCR; in TCRdb, only in-frame clones are kept and a portion is missing. The table lists approximately 200,000 clones, about 80% of them singletons. Specimen: PBMCs. The receptors were gathered from a man between 25 and 39 years old in good health and CMV-seronegative.

The CDR3 DNA reads TGTGCCAGCAGCGGAGGGGAGGGTCGGCCCCAGTACTTC. This sequence encodes CASSGGEGRPQYF. The chain is built from TRBV9 and TRBJ2-5; the match to TRBD2 covers 7 bases. Germline assignment: CDR1 SGDLS and CDR2 YYNGEE. The CDR3 loop spans 13 amino acids. J lost 9 bases, V lost 3 bases, and 8 bases had no gene match.

The chain uses TRBV19 and TRBJ1-3, with D unclear. Germline assignment: CDR1 LNHDA and CDR2 SQIVND (reference sequence). V lost 9 bases and J lost 0, with 9 bases in between. CDR3 size: 13 residues. The CDR3 DNA is TGTGCCAGCACATTAAGCTCTGGAAACACCATATATTTT. This sequence encodes CASTLSSGNTIYF.

The J gene is TRBJ2-2, the V gene TRBV19, with D tentatively TRBD1 (5 bases). The germline V gene encodes CDR1 LNHDA and CDR2 SQIVND (reference sequence). The V and J ends lost 3 bases and 6 bases respectively, with 14 bases between them. The CDR3 contains 15 residues. DNA of the CDR3: TGTGCCAGTAGTATTTTGGGGCTTTCATCCGGGGAGCTGTTTTTT. This encodes CASSILGLSSGELFF.

The chain employs TRBV6-5 and TRBJ2-1, with 8 nucleotides matching TRBD2. Germline-derived CDR1 and CDR2 are MNHEY and SVGAGI. The trim removed 6 bases at V and 8 bases at J, leaving 6 bases unmatched. The CDR3 has 13 residues. Here the CDR3 DNA reads TGTGCCAGCAGCCGGACTAGCTTCGATGAGCAGTTCTTC. It translates to CASSRTSFDEQFF.

A remark on this clone: Different DNA sequences within this sample yield the same CDR3. The chain links TRBV5-1 to TRBJ2-7; D may be TRBD1 (6 bases). The CDR3 loop spans 14 amino acids. V dropped 4 bases and J dropped 1 base, with 12 bases sitting between them. CDR1 SGHRS and CDR2 YFSETQ come from the germline V gene. CDR3 DNA sequence: TGCGCCAGCAGCCCGGACAGCGCGTCCTACGAGCAGTACTTC. This encodes CASSPDSASYEQYF.

This clone was found a few times. CDR3 in amino acids: CASSYSRTGGGTSGRYEQYF. The CDR3 nucleotides read TGTGCCAGCAGTTACTCCAGGACAGGCGGCGGGACTAGCGGGAGATACGAGCAGTACTTC. The chain is built from TRBV28 and TRBJ2-7; the match to TRBD2 covers 14 bases. CDR3 length: 20 amino acids. J was trimmed by 4 bases and V by 4 bases; bases with no gene match: 18. Germline values: CDR1 MDHEN, CDR2 SYDVKM.

The V gene is TRBV6-1, the J gene TRBJ1-6; TRBD1 aligns across 8 bases. Per germline, CDR1 MNHNS and CDR2 SASEGT. Trimming at V came to 8 bases and at J to 1 base, leaving 4 bases not matched to a gene. The CDR3 runs to 15 residues. The CDR3 is CASQDRVSYNSPLHF. CDR3 sequence (DNA): TGTGCCAGCCAGGACAGGGTGTCCTATAATTCACCCCTCCACTTT.

This rearrangement joins TRBV5-1 to TRBJ2-7; 8 positions match TRBD2. Germline CDR1 reads SGHRS; CDR2 reads YFSETQ. The CDR3 totals 14 residues. With V trimmed by 0 bases and J by 3 bases, 2 bases remained unmatched. For the CDR3, the DNA is TGCGCCAGCAGCTTGGGACTAGCGAGCTACGAGCAGTACTTC. This sequence encodes CASSLGLASYEQYF. The variable domain in full, completed from reference TRBV5-1 and TRBJ2-7, reads KAGVTQTPRYLIKTRGQQVTLSCSPISGHRSVSWYQQTPGQGLQFLFEYFSETQRNKGNFPGRFSGRQFSNSRSEMNVSTLELGDSALYLCASSLGLASYEQYFGPGTRLTVT.

The gene calls are TRBV19 and TRBJ1-5; D is unresolved. There are 14 residues in the CDR3. V was clipped by 5 bases and J by 0 bases, with 8 bases between them. Looked up from germline, CDR1 is LNHDA and CDR2 is SQIVND (reference sequence). CDR3 coding DNA: TGTGCCAGTAGTGTCGGGGTTAGCAATCAGCCCCAGCATTTT. Translation: CASSVGVSNQPQHF.

The chain couples TRBV5-8 to TRBJ1-1, with TRBD1 as a possible D gene (6 bases). V lost 5 bases and J lost 4, with 18 bases in between. Per germline, CDR1 SGHTS and CDR2 YDEGEE. The CDR3 sequence is 15 residues long. This chain's CDR3 is CASSIGPGVGTEAFF. The CDR3 DNA follows: TGTGCCAGCAGTATTGGACCAGGGGTCGGCACTGAAGCTTTCTTT.

The genes are TRBV4-1 and TRBJ1-1; the D is unclear. Germline CDR1 and CDR2: MGHRA and YSYEKL. CDR3 length equals 17 residues. Trimming left V 1 base short and J 4 bases short, with 19 bases between. CDR3 loop: CASSQVFHVSVSTEAFF. In DNA form, the CDR3 reads TGCGCCAGCAGCCAAGTTTTCCATGTCTCGGTGAGCACTGAAGCTTTCTTT.

V and J are TRBV6-6 and TRBJ1-1, with 7 bases aligning to TRBD1. The CDR3 totals 14 residues. V gave up 4 bases and J gave up 0 bases; unmatched junction bases: 2. Germline-derived CDR1 and CDR2 are MNHNY and SVGAGI (reference sequence). In DNA, the CDR3 is TGTGCCAGCAGTTTCGGGACAGTGAACACTGAAGCTTTCTTT. Translation gives CASSFGTVNTEAFF.

The chain carries TRBV19 and TRBJ1-1; 9 bases match TRBD1. Germline lookup yields CDR1 LNHDA and CDR2 SQIVND (reference sequence). The length of the CDR3 is 16 residues. J lost 3 bases, V lost 0 bases, and 5 bases had no gene match. CDR3 amino acids: CASSIETGGTYTEAFF. The CDR3 DNA reads TGTGCCAGTAGTATAGAAACAGGGGGCACGTACACTGAAGCTTTCTTT.

The chain has TRBV5-1 and TRBJ2-1; perhaps TRBD2 as D (6 bases). Germline V gene data show CDR1 as SGHRS and CDR2 as YFSETQ. The V gene lost 4 bases and the J gene lost 5 bases, with 16 bases spanning the gap. This CDR3 is built from 15 residues. CDR3 amino acids: CASSPRSGGNNEQFF. In DNA form, the CDR3 reads TGCGCCAGCAGCCCCCGTTCTGGGGGGAACAATGAGCAGTTCTTC.

The rearrangement uses TRBV28 and TRBJ1-2; D might be TRBD1 (6 bases). The ends were cut back, 5 bases at V and 5 bases at J, with 12 bases in the middle. There are 13 residues in the CDR3. Germline CDR1 and CDR2: MDHEN and SYDVKM. CDR3 coding DNA: TGTGCCAGCAGTCTAGACAGGTTATATGGCTACACCTTC. It is translated as CASSLDRLYGYTF.

The rearrangement links TRBV5-1 to TRBJ1-4, with D possibly being TRBD1 (5 bases). The CDR3 contains 15 residues. V lost 0 bases, J lost 8 bases, and 14 bases lay in between. Germline V gene data show CDR1 as SGHRS and CDR2 as YFSETQ. In DNA, the CDR3 is TGCGCCAGCAGCTTGGCACCCGCGGGGGGGGAAAAACTGTTTTTT. This gives the protein CASSLAPAGGEKLFF.

The rearrangement links TRBV29-1 to TRBJ1-1; D is unclear. Per the germline V gene, CDR1 is SQVTM and CDR2 is ANQGSEA. The V gene lost 7 bases and the J gene lost 1 base, with 4 bases spanning the gap. This CDR3 spans 10 amino acids. The CDR3 nucleotides are TGCAGCGCGAGGAACACTGAAGCTTTCTTT. This encodes CSARNTEAFF.

This sequence joins TRBV7-3 and TRBJ2-2; 8 bases agree with TRBD1. Germline CDR1 and CDR2: SGHTA and FQGTGA. The CDR3 is made up of 18 amino acids. The V gene end was trimmed by 3 bases and the J gene end by 3 bases; junction bases not matched to a gene: 12. The CDR3 DNA follows: TGTGCCAGCAGCTTTTTGCACCGCCAGGGGGCGGACACCGGGGAGCTGTTTTTT. Protein sequence: CASSFLHRQGADTGELFF.

This chain connects TRBV7-9 to TRBJ2-5; no reliable D call. Germline CDR1 reads SEHNR; CDR2 reads FQNEAQ (reference sequence). The CDR3 is 15 residues long. The ends were cut back, 4 bases at V and 1 base at J, with 13 bases in the middle. This CDR3 is CASSSPSRGQETQYF. CDR3 in DNA: TGTGCCAGCAGCTCCCCTTCGCGTGGCCAAGAGACCCAGTACTTC.

V is TRBV10-3 and J is TRBJ2-7, with TRBD1 identical over 9 bases. Germline V gene lookup returns CDR1 ENHRY and CDR2 SYGVKD. This CDR3 has 15 amino acids. J was trimmed by 2 bases and V by 2 bases; bases with no gene match: 4. The CDR3 bases are TGTGCCATCAGTGAGGATGGACAGGGGACCTACGAGCAGTACTTC. Translated, it gives CAISEDGQGTYEQYF.

The rearrangement uses TRBV7-3 and TRBJ2-5, with TRBD2 matching 11 bases. V dropped 1 base and J dropped 4; count of bases not matched to a gene: 17. The CDR3 consists of 20 residues. Germline lookup yields CDR1 SGHTA and CDR2 FQGTGA. The CDR3 region is CASSLSPPTLTSGITETQYF. The CDR3 DNA sequence: TGTGCCAGCAGCTTAAGCCCCCCTACCCTGACTAGCGGGATAACAGAGACCCAGTACTTC. Variable domain in full (rest from reference TRBV7-3 and TRBJ2-5): GAGVSQTPSNKVTEKGKYVELRCDPISGHTALYWYRQSLGQGPEFLIYFQGTGAADDSGLPNDRFFAVRPEGSVSTLKIQRTERGDSAVYLCASSLSPPTLTSGITETQYFGPGTRLLVL.

The gene calls are TRBV7-9 and TRBJ2-7; D is perhaps TRBD2 (5 bases). The V end lost 5 bases, the J end lost 7 bases, and 6 bases lay between the germline ends. The CDR3 contains 10 residues. The germline V gene encodes CDR1 SEHNR and CDR2 FQNEAQ (reference sequence). As DNA, the CDR3 is TGTGCCAGCAGCGAGGGAGAGCAGTACTTC. Amino acid sequence: CASSEGEQYF.

The chain employs TRBV6-6 and TRBJ2-7, with a weak D call TRBD1 (5 bases). Trimming took 4 bases from V and 2 from J, leaving 9 bases between them. The CDR3 contains 13 residues. From germline, CDR1 is MNHNY and CDR2 SVGAGI (reference sequence). CDR3 protein: CASSSDSTYEQYF. CDR3 sequence (DNA): TGTGCCAGCAGTTCTGACAGCACCTACGAGCAGTACTTC.

The chain joins TRBV6-5 to TRBJ2-1; 9 positions agree with TRBD2. CDR1 is MNHEY and CDR2 is SVGAGI in the germline V gene. The CDR3 spans 15 residues. J gave up 6 bases and V 6 bases, and 9 bases lay outside the gene matches. The CDR3 region has the DNA TGTGCCAGCAGCACTGGTGCGGGAGGGCCCAATGAGCAGTTCTTC. Its protein is CASSTGAGGPNEQFF.

V is TRBV27 and J is TRBJ2-2, with D tentatively TRBD2 (5 bases). The CDR3 loop spans 13 amino acids. The V and J ends lost 4 bases and 8 bases respectively, with 11 bases between them. The germline CDR1 and CDR2 sequences are MNHEY and SMNVEV (reference sequence). CDR3 DNA: TGTGCCAGCAGTTCGCTTGGGGAGGGGGAGCTGTTTTTT. This codes for CASSSLGEGELFF.

V usage is TRBV5-1 and J usage is TRBJ2-1; 11 bases are a match to TRBD2. J gave up 0 bases and V 4 bases, and 6 bases lay outside the gene matches. The germline V gene encodes CDR1 SGHRS and CDR2 YFSETQ. CDR3 length: 17 residues. The CDR3 DNA sequence: TGCGCCAGCAGCCCGGTAGCGGGAGGGGTCTCCTACAATGAGCAGTTCTTC. This translates into CASSPVAGGVSYNEQFF.

The chain couples TRBV18 to TRBJ2-7, with TRBD2 identical over 13 bases. Germline values: CDR1 KGHSH, CDR2 LQKENI. The CDR3 covers 20 residues. The J segment lost 0 bases and the V segment lost 1 base, leaving 12 bases of the junction unmatched. This chain's CDR3 is CASSPLFGLAGERSSYEQYF. In nucleotides, the CDR3 is TGTGCCAGCTCACCACTCTTTGGACTAGCGGGAGAAAGGAGCTCCTACGAGCAGTACTTC.

Here the CDR3 DNA reads TGTGCCAGTACAACTCAGGACAGCAACTATGGCTACACCTTC. Protein sequence: CASTTQDSNYGYTF. The chain employs TRBV19 and TRBJ1-2; D is perhaps TRBD1 (6 bases). The ends were cut back, 7 bases at V and 2 bases at J, with 14 bases in the middle. The CDR3 length is 14 residues. In germline, CDR1 is LNHDA, CDR2 SQIVND (reference sequence).

J is TRBJ2-7 and V is TRBV29-1; 10 bases match TRBD1. This CDR3 has 14 residues. After removal of 7 bases from V and 4 bases from J, the junction contained 10 bases not matched to a gene. The germline V gene has CDR1 SQVTM and CDR2 ANQGSEA. CDR3 nucleotides: TGCAGCGGGGGGGCGGGACAGGGGTCGTACGAGCAGTACTTC. Translating it yields CSGGAGQGSYEQYF.

CDR3 DNA: TGTGCCAGCAGTTTAACGGGGAACACTGAAGCTTTCTTT. Translation gives CASSLTGNTEAFF. The chain has TRBV27 and TRBJ1-1; unclear D gene. The CDR3 runs 13 residues. Germline loops: CDR1 MNHEY, CDR2 SMNVEV (reference sequence). The V end was cut by 2 bases, the J end by 1 base, with 5 bases between.

J is TRBJ1-5 and V is TRBV7-2, with D possibly matching TRBD1 (6 bases). Trimming left V 2 bases short and J 1 base short, with 9 bases between. The CDR3 length is 15 residues. Germline V gene data show CDR1 as SGHTA and CDR2 as FQGNSA. CDR3 DNA: TGTGCCAGCAGCTTACAGGGGTTGAGCAATCAGCCCCAGCATTTT. Translated, it gives CASSLQGLSNQPQHF. Looking up the rest from reference TRBV7-2 and TRBJ1-5 gives the full variable domain: GAGVSQSPSNKVTEKGKDVELRCDPISGHTALYWYRQSLGQGLEFLIYFQGNSAPDKSGLPSDRFSAERTGGSVSTLTIQRTQQEDSAVYLCASSLQGLSNQPQHFGDGTRLSIL.

The rearrangement joins TRBV29-1 to TRBJ1-1; no firm D call. V lost 5 bases and J lost 4, with 8 bases in between. Per germline, CDR1 SQVTM and CDR2 ANQGSEA. The CDR3 extends over 11 amino acids. The CDR3 loop is CSVIRGTEAFF. CDR3 DNA sequence: TGCAGCGTTATCCGGGGCACTGAAGCTTTCTTT.